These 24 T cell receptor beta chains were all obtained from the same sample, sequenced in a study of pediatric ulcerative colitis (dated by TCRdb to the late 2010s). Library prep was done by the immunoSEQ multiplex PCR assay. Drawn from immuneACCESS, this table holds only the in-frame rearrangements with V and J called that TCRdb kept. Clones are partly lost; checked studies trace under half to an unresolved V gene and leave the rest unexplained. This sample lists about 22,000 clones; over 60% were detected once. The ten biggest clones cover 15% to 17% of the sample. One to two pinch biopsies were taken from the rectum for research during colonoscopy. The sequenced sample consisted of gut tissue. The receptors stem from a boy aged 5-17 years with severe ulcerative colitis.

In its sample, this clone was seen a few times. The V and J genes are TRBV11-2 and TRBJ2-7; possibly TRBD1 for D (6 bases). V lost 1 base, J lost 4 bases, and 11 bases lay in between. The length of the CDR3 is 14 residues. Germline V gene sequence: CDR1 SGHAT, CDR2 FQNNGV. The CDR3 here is CASSLGDTLYEQYF. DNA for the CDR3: TGTGCCAGCAGCTTAGGGGACACACTATACGAGCAGTACTTC.

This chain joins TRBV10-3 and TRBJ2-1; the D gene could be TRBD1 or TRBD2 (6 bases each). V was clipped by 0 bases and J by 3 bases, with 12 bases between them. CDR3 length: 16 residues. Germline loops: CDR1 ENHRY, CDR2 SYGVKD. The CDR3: CAISESEGQIYNEQFF. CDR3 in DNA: TGTGCCATCAGTGAGTCGGAGGGACAAATCTACAATGAGCAGTTCTTC.

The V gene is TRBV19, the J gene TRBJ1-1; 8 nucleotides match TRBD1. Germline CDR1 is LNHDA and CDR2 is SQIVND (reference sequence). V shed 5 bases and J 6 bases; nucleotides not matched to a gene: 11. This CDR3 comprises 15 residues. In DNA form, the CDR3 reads TGTGCCAGTAGTCCTCGGACAGGGAGGATCGCTGAAGCTTTCTTT. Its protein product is CASSPRTGRIAEAFF.

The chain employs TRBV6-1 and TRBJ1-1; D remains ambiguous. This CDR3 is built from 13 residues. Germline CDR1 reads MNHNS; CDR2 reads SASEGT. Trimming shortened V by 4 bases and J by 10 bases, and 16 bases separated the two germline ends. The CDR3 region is CASSGVTVKVAFF. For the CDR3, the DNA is TGTGCCAGCAGTGGAGTTACAGTCAAGGTAGCTTTCTTT.

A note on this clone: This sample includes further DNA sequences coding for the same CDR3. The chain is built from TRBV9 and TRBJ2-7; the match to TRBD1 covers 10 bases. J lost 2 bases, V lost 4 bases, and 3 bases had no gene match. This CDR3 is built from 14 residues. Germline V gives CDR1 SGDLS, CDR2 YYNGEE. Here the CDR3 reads CASSPGQGAYEQYF. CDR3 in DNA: TGTGCCAGCAGCCCCGGACAGGGGGCCTACGAGCAGTACTTC. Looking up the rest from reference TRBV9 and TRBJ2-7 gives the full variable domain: DSGVTQTPKHLITATGQRVTLRCSPRSGDLSVYWYQQSLDQGLQFLIQYYNGEERAKGNILERFSAQQFPDLHSELNLSSLELGDSALYFCASSPGQGAYEQYFGPGTRLTVT.

The DNA of the CDR3 is TGTGCCAGCAGCCCTCAGGGGGTGGGAGGCTACACCTTC. It codes for CASSPQGVGGYTF. The chain employs TRBV7-6 and TRBJ1-2; TRBD1 matches at 7 bases. V shed 5 bases, J shed 8 bases, and the junction held 8 bases outside the gene matches. Germline lookup yields CDR1 SGHVS and CDR2 FNYEAQ. The CDR3 is 13 residues long.

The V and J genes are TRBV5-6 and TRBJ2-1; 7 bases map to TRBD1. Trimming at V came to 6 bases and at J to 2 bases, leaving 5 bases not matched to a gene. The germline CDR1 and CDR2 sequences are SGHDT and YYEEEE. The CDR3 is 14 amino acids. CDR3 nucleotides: TGTGCCAGCATCGAGACAGGGACCTACAATGAGCAGTTCTTC. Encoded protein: CASIETGTYNEQFF.

The CDR3 DNA reads as TGTGCCACGCAGTTGGGGGTAACCCTTGGATCACCCCTCCACTTT. Protein product: CATQLGVTLGSPLHF. The J gene is TRBJ1-6, the V gene TRBV6-5; tentative D call: TRBD1 (5 bases). V was cut by 10 bases and J by 10 bases, with 23 bases left in between. CDR1 MNHEY and CDR2 SVGAGI come from the germline V gene. This CDR3 has 15 residues.

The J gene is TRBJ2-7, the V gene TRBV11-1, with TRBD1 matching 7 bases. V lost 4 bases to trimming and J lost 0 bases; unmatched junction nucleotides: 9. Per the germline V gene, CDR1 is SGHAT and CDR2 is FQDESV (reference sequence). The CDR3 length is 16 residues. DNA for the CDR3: TGTGCCAGCAGCTGGGGACAGCCATCTTTCTCCTACGAGCAGTACTTC. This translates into CASSWGQPSFSYEQYF.

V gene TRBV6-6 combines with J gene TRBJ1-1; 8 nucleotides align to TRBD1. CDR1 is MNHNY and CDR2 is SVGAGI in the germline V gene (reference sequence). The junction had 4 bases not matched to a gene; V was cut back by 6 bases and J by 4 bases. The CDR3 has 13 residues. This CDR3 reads CASRQGAGTEAFF. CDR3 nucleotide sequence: TGTGCCAGCAGGCAGGGGGCAGGCACTGAAGCTTTCTTT.

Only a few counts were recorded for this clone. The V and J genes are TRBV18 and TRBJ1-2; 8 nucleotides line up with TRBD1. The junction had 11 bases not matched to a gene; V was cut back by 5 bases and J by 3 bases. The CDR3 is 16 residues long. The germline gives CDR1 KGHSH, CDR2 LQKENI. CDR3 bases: TGTGCCAGCTCAGCGACTCAGGGGGCCTCTTACTATGGCTACACCTTC. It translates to CASSATQGASYYGYTF. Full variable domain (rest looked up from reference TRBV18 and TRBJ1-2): NAGVMQNPRHLVRRRGQEARLRCSPMKGHSHVYWYRQLPEEGLKFMVYLQKENIIDESGMPKERFSAEFPKEGPSILRIQQVVRGDSAAYFCASSATQGASYYGYTFGSGTRLTVV.

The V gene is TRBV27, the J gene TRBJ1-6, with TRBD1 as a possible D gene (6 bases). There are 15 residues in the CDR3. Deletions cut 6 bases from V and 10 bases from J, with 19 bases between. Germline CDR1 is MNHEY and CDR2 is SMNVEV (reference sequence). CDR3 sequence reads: CASRPLRDIGSPLHF. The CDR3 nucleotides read TGTGCCAGCAGGCCCCTCCGGGACATTGGATCACCCCTCCACTTT.

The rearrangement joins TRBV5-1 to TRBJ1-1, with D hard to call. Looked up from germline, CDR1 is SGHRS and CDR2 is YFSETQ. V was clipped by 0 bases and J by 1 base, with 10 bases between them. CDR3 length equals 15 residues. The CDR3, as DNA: TGCGCCAGCAGCTTGGAGGGTCGAGGGAACACTGAAGCTTTCTTT. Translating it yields CASSLEGRGNTEAFF.

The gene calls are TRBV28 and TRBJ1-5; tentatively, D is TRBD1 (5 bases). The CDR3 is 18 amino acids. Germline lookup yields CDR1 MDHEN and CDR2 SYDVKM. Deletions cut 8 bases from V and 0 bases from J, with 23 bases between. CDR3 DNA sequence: TGTGCCAGCGGCCCGGGAGGATGGGGGGATTATAGCAATCAGCCCCAGCATTTT. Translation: CASGPGGWGDYSNQPQHF.

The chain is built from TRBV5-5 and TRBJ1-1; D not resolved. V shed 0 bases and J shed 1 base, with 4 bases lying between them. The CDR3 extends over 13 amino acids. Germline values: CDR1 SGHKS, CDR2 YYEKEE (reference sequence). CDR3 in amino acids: CASSLEGNTEAFF. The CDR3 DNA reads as TGTGCCAGCAGCTTGGAGGGGAACACTGAAGCTTTCTTT.

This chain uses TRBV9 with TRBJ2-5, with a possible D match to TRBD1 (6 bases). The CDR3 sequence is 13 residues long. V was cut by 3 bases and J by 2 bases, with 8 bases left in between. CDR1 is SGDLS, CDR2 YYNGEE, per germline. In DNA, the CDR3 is TGTGCCAGCAGCGGGACAGCTCAAGAGACCCAGTACTTC. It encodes CASSGTAQETQYF.

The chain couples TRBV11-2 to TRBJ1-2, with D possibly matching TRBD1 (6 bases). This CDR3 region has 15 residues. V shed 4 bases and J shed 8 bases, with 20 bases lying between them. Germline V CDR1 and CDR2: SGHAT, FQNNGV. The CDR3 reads CASSSPITGMGGYTF. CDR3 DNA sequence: TGTGCCAGCAGCTCACCGATAACAGGGATGGGGGGCTACACCTTC. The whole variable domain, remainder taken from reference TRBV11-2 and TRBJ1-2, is EAGVAQSPRYKIIEKRQSVAFWCNPISGHATLYWYQQILGQGPKLLIQFQNNGVVDDSQLPKDRFSAERLKGVDSTLKIQPAKLEDSAVYLCASSSPITGMGGYTFGSGTRLTVV.

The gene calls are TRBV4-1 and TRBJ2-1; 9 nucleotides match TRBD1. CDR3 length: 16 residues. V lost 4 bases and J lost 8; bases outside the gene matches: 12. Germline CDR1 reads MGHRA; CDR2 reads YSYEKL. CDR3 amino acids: CASSLDRDRVSHEQFF. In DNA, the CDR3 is TGCGCCAGCAGCCTCGACCGGGACAGGGTGTCGCATGAGCAGTTCTTC.

CDR3: CSVEWQYGADTQYF. The CDR3 nucleotides read TGCAGCGTTGAATGGCAATATGGGGCAGATACGCAGTATTTT. The rearrangement links TRBV29-1 to TRBJ2-3; D not resolved. CDR1 is SQVTM and CDR2 is ANQGSEA in the germline V gene. The CDR3 contains 14 residues. The germline V and J ends were trimmed by 2 bases and 4 bases, with 13 bases remaining between them.

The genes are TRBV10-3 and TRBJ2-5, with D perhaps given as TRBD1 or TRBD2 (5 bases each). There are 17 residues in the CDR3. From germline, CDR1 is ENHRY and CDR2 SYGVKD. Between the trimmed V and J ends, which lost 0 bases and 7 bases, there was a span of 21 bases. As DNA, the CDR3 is TGTGCCATCAGTGAGTCCACCGGGACGAAGTTCGGCGGGACCCAGTACTTC. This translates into CAISESTGTKFGGTQYF.

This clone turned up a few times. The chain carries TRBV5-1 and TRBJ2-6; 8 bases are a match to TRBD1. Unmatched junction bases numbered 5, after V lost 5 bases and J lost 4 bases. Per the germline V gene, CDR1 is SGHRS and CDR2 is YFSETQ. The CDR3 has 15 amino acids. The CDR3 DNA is TGCGCCAGCAGTTTGACAGGGGCCGGGGCCAACGTCCTGACTTTC. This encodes CASSLTGAGANVLTF.

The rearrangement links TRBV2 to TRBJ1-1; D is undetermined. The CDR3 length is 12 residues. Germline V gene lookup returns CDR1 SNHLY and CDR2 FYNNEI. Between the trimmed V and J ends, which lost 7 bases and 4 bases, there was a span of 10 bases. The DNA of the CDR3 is TGTGCCAGCAAAGCAGAGGGCACTGAAGCTTTCTTT. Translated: CASKAEGTEAFF.

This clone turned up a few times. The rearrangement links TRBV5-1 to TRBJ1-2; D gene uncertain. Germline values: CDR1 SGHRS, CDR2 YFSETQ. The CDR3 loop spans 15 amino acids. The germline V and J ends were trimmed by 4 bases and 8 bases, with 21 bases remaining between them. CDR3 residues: CASSAGTREGWGYTF. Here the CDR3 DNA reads TGCGCCAGCAGCGCAGGAACTAGGGAAGGGTGGGGCTACACCTTC.

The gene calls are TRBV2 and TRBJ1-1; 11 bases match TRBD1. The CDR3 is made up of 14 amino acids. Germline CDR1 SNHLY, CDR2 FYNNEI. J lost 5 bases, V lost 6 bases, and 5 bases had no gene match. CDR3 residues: CASRGQGAVTEAFF. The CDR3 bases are TGTGCCAGCAGAGGACAGGGGGCGGTGACTGAAGCTTTCTTT.